The source of this T cell receptor (beta chain) is a study of cytomegalovirus exposure and HLA in healthy donors. Primers: 60 Vbeta forward and 13 Jbeta reverse. Clones were read by immunoSEQ multiplex PCR, and TCRdb kept only the in-frame ones, dropping some. The sample consists of under 200,000 clones, about 68% of them appearing once. About this clone: Its antigen is currently unknown.

Healthy individuals who donated bone marrow served as the donors. General study points: 164 TCR beta chains were listed as cytomegalovirus-associated. Among TCR sequences, most were rare, though some public TCRs appeared in many donors. Presence/absence analyses treated sequencing depth as roughly uniform across donors.

Germline CDR1 and CDR2: MNHEY and SMNVEV (reference sequence). V lost 4 bases, J lost 1 base, and 8 bases stayed unmatched. CDR3 size: 19 residues. The clonotype comes from a man younger than 35 in good health and CMV-seronegative. The specimen sequenced was PBMCs. J is TRBJ2-6 and V is TRBV27; 12 bases line up with TRBD1. The CDR3 sequence: CASSWMGDRGLSGANVLTF. The CDR3 bases are TGTGCCAGCAGTTGGATGGGGGACAGGGGGCTTTCTGGGGCCAACGTCCTGACTTTC.